These 13 T cell receptor beta chains were all obtained from the same sample, sequenced in a study of cytomegalovirus exposure and HLA in healthy donors. Primers included in the PCR were 60 Vbeta and 13 Jbeta primers. Clones were sequenced by immunoSEQ multiplex PCR, and TCRdb holds only the in-frame ones, with some missing. The sample yields 200,000 or so clones, roughly 80% seen once. Sequenced: PBMCs. All receptors derive from a girl aged 10 to 17 in good health and CMV-seronegative.

The CDR3 bases are TGTGCCAGCAGTGCCTCCGGGACACCTCGAGGCGTGGAGCAGTTCTTC. This encodes CASSASGTPRGVEQFF. The chain joins TRBV25-1 to TRBJ2-1; D perhaps matches TRBD1 (6 bases). In germline, CDR1 is MGHDK, CDR2 SYGVNS. Trimming took 4 bases from V and 10 from J, leaving 23 bases between them. The CDR3 consists of 16 residues.

CDR3 bases: TGTGCCAGTAGTATAGATTCTTTTTGGGGAAGAAGGGGGCGCAATCAGCCCCAGCATTTT. The encoded protein is CASSIDSFWGRRGRNQPQHF. The chain is built from TRBV19 and TRBJ1-5; 7 bases agree with TRBD1. CDR3 length: 20 residues. Trimming removed 0 bases from V and 2 bases from J; junction bases left unmatched: 16. Per germline, CDR1 LNHDA and CDR2 SQIVND (reference sequence).

The genes are TRBV7-9 and TRBJ2-1, with 8 bases identical to TRBD2. Germline CDR1 SEHNR, CDR2 FQNEAQ (reference sequence). The CDR3 has 15 residues. Trimming removed 5 bases from V and 3 bases from J; junction bases left unmatched: 6. The CDR3 reads CASSRPSGGYNEQFF. For the CDR3, the DNA is TGTGCCAGCAGCCGACCGAGCGGGGGCTACAATGAGCAGTTCTTC.

A single count supports this clone. The V call is TRBV7-8, the J call TRBJ2-7; 10 bases agree with TRBD2. J was trimmed by 0 bases and V by 1 base; bases with no gene match: 9. The CDR3 contains 18 residues. The germline gives CDR1 SGHVS, CDR2 FQNEAQ. The CDR3 is CASSLGRASGSLSYEQYF. CDR3 coding DNA: TGTGCCAGCAGCTTAGGACGGGCTAGCGGGAGCCTCTCCTACGAGCAGTACTTC.

The chain employs TRBV5-6 and TRBJ2-3, with TRBD2 matching 7 bases. This CDR3 spans 15 amino acids. Germline V gene lookup returns CDR1 SGHDT and CDR2 YYEEEE. The V and J ends lost 4 bases and 3 bases, in that order; junction bases with no gene match: 8. The CDR3 reads CASSVGGTTTDTQYF. CDR3 nucleotides: TGTGCCAGCAGCGTGGGGGGGACTACAACAGATACGCAGTATTTT.

This clone was found once. The chain carries TRBV11-2 and TRBJ1-2; 8 nucleotides align to TRBD1. Per germline, CDR1 SGHAT and CDR2 FQNNGV. V lost 4 bases to trimming and J lost 6 bases; unmatched junction nucleotides: 7. The CDR3 extends over 14 amino acids. The CDR3 loop reads CASSSGQGRDGYTF. CDR3 nucleotide sequence: TGTGCCAGCAGCTCCGGACAGGGTCGCGATGGCTACACCTTC.

This chain uses TRBV6-6 with TRBJ1-3, with 7 bases fitting TRBD1. The V and J ends lost 5 bases and 8 bases, in that order; junction bases with no gene match: 12. This CDR3 spans 15 amino acids. In germline, CDR1 is MNHNY, CDR2 SVGAGI (reference sequence). The CDR3 loop is CASSDTGTAAHTIYF. CDR3 nucleotides: TGTGCCAGCAGTGACACCGGGACAGCCGCACACACCATATATTTT.

As DNA, the CDR3 is TGTGCCAGCAGTGGACAGGCGAGCACCGGGGAGCTGTTTTTT. It encodes CASSGQASTGELFF. The chain is built from TRBV2 and TRBJ2-2, with D possibly being TRBD1 (6 bases). The CDR3 loop spans 14 amino acids. V shed 4 bases and J shed 4 bases, with 10 bases lying between them. CDR1 is SNHLY, CDR2 FYNNEI, per germline. The full variable domain, rest sourced from reference TRBV2 and TRBJ2-2, is EPEVTQTPSHQVTQMGQEVILRCVPISNHLYFYWYRQILGQKVEFLVSFYNNEISEKSEIFDDQFSVERPDGSNFTLKIRSTKLEDSAMYFCASSGQASTGELFFGEGSRLTVL.

This rearrangement joins TRBV11-1 to TRBJ1-3; D perhaps matches TRBD1 (5 bases). Germline lookup yields CDR1 SGHAT and CDR2 FQDESV (reference sequence). V shed 0 bases and J shed 0 bases, with 6 bases lying between them. The CDR3 runs to 15 residues. This CDR3 reads CASSLAGDSGNTIYF. The DNA for the CDR3 is TGTGCCAGCAGCTTAGCAGGGGACTCTGGAAACACCATATATTTT.

This chain uses TRBV11-2 with TRBJ1-1, with D tentatively TRBD1 (5 bases). CDR3 length equals 15 residues. Germline values: CDR1 SGHAT, CDR2 FQNNGV. V shed 2 bases and J shed 1 base, with 11 bases lying between them. The CDR3 region is CASSLQGKGNTEAFF. CDR3 DNA: TGTGCCAGCAGCTTACAGGGTAAGGGGAACACTGAAGCTTTCTTT.

The chain is built from TRBV28 and TRBJ2-3, with TRBD1 matching over 9 bases. Germline loops: CDR1 MDHEN, CDR2 SYDVKM. CDR3 length equals 16 residues. The J segment lost 2 bases and the V segment lost 1 base, leaving 4 bases of the junction unmatched. CDR3 sequence (DNA): TGTGCCAGCAGTTTATCCGGGACAGGGACCACAGATACGCAGTATTTT. It is translated as CASSLSGTGTTDTQYF.

This clone was observed a handful of times. The CDR3 nucleotides read TGTGCCAGCAGTCTCGGGGGTTATGAAGCTTTCTTT. Translation gives CASSLGGYEAFF. The chain links TRBV5-5 to TRBJ1-1; TRBD1 is a possible D gene (5 bases). Looked up from germline, CDR1 is SGHKS and CDR2 is YYEKEE (reference sequence). The CDR3 spans 12 residues. Trimming shortened V by 5 bases and J by 7 bases, and 12 bases separated the two germline ends.

The genes are TRBV5-6 and TRBJ1-1; tentatively, D is TRBD1 (5 bases). V gave up 0 bases and J gave up 4 bases, with 10 bases separating them. Germline V gene sequence: CDR1 SGHDT, CDR2 YYEEEE. The CDR3 sequence is 14 residues long. The CDR3 loop reads CASSLARVGTEAFF. CDR3 nucleotides: TGTGCCAGCAGCTTGGCCAGGGTGGGCACTGAAGCTTTCTTT.